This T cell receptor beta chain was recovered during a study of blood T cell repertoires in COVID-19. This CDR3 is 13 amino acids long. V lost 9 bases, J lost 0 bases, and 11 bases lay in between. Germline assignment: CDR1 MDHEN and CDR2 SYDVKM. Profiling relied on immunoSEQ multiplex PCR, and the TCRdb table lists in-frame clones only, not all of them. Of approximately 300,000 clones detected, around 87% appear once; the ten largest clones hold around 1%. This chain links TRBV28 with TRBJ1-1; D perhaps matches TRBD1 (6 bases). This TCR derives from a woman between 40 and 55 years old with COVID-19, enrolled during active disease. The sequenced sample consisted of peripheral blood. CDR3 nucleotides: TGTGCCAGTACAGGGACCATGAACACTGAAGCTTTCTTT. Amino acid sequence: CASTGTMNTEAFF.